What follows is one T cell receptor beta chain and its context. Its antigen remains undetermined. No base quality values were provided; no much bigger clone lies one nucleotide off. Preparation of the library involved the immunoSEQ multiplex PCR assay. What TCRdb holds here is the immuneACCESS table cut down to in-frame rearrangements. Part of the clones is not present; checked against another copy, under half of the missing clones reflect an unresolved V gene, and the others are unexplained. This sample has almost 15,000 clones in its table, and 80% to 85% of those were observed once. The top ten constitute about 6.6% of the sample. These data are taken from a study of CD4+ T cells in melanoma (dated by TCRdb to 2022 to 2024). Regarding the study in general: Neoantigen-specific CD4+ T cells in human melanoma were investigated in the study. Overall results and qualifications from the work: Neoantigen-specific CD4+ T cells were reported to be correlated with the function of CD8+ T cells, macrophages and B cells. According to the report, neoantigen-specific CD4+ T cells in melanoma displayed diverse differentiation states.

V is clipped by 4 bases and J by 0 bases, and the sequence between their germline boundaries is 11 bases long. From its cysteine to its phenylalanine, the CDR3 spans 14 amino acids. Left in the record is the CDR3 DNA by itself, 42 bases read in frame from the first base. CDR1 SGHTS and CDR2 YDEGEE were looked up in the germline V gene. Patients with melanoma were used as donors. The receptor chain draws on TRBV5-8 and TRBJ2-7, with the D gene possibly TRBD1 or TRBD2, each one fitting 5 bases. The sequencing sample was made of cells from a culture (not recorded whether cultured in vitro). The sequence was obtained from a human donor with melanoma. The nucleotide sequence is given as TGTGCCAGCAGCCTCGGGGCCCTCTCCTACGAGCAGTACTTC. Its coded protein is CASSLGALSYEQYF.